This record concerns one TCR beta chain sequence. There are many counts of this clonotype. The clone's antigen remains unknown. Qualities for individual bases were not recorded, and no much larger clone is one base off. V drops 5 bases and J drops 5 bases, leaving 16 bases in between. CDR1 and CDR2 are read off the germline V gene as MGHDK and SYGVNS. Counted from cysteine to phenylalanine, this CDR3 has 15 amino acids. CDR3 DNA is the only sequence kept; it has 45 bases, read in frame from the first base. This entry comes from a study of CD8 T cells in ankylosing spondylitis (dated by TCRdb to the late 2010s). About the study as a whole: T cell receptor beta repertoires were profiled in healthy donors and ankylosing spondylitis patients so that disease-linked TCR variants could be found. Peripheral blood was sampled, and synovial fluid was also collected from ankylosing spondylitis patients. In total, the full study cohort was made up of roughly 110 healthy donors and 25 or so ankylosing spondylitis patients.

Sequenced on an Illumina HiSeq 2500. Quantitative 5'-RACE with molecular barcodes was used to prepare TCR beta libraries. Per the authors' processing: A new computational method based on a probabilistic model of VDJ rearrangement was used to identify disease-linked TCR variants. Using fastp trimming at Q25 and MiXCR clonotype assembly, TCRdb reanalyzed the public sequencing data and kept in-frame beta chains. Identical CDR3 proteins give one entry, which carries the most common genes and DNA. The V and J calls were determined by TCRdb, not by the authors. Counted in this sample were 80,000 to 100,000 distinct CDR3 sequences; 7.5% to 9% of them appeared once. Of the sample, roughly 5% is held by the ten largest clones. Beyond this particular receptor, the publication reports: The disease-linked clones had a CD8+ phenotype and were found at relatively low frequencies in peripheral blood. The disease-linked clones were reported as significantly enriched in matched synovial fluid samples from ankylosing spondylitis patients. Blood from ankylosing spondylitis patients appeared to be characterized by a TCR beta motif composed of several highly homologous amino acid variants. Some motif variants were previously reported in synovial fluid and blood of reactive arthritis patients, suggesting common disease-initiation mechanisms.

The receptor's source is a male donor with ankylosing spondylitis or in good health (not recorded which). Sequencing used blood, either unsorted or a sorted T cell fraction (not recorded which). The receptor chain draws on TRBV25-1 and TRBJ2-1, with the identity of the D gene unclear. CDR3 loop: CASSPMMFSNNEQFF. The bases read TGTGCCAGCAGTCCCATGATGTTCAGTAACAATGAGCAGTTCTTC.